This is a list of T cell receptor beta chains from one sample in a study of OX40 agonist ivuxolimab in advanced cancers. The data were produced by immunoSEQ multiplex PCR, yet TCRdb's version contains in-frame clones alone and is incomplete. The sample lists 60,000 to 65,000 clones; over 75% were seen once. This material consisted of CD4+ or CD8+ T cells sorted from blood, taken in a trial of the OX40 agonist ivuxolimab. These receptor sequences come from an adult with an advanced solid tumor such as melanoma, head and neck, liver or kidney cancer. CDR3s include the opening cysteine and the closing phenylalanine or tryptophan. D genes are given only for firm matches. The size of a clone is reported for some rows only, either as once, few or many, or as a class for expanded clones.

>.|.|TRBJ1-5|TRBV6-6
TGTGCCAGCAGTTACGCGGACGGAGGCAATCAGCCCCAGCATTTT
CASSYADGGNQPQHF
>.|.|TRBJ2-5|TRBV28
TGTGCCAGCAGTTTCGGCTCACAAGAGACCCAGTACTTC
CASSFGSQETQYF
>.|TRBD1|TRBJ1-2|TRBV28
TGTGCCAGCACCTTGGGCAGGGGGAACTATGGCTACACCTTC
CASTLGRGNYGYTF
>once|TRBD1|TRBJ2-7|TRBV27
TGTGCCAGCAGTTTATCGTGGGGGACAGGGTCCTACGAGCAGTACTTC
CASSLSWGTGSYEQYF
>.|.|TRBJ1-1|TRBV28
TGTGCCAGCAGTTTATTTCTAGGGCCTCCACCTCGCCCTGAAGCTTTCTTT
CASSLFLGPPPRPEAFF
>.|.|TRBJ2-2|TRBV19
TGTGCCAGTAGTATTACTGTAACCGGGGAGCTGTTTTTT
CASSITVTGELFF
>.|.|TRBJ2-5|TRBV7-2
TGTGCCAGCAGCTTAGGAGGTAGCCAAGAGACCCAGTACTTC
CASSLGGSQETQYF
>.|TRBD1|TRBJ1-2|TRBV2
TGTGCCAGCAGCCTCAGGACAGGGGTGGACTATGGCTACACCTTC
CASSLRTGVDYGYTF
>.|.|TRBJ1-5|TRBV10-3
TGTGCCATCAGTGAAACAGGCAATCAGCCCCAGCATTTT
CAISETGNQPQHF
>few|.|TRBJ1-5|TRBV4-2
TGTGCCAGCAGCCAAGATGGGTCGGGTTTGCGGCAGCCCCAGCATTTT
CASSQDGSGLRQPQHF
>.|.|TRBJ1-1|TRBV10-3
TGTGCCATCAAGGGCAGGGGCGGGCTATCGGCTGAAGCTTTCTTT
CAIKGRGGLSAEAFF
>.|.|TRBJ1-3|TRBV28
TGTGCCAGCAGAGACAGCATCTCTGGAAACACCATATATTTT
CASRDSISGNTIYF
>.|.|TRBJ2-5|TRBV5-1
TGCGCCAGCAGCCGACAGCTTCAAGAGACCCAGTACTTC
CASSRQLQETQYF
>once|TRBD1|TRBJ2-7|TRBV5-6
TGTGCCAGCAGCTTGGAGGGTCAGGGGGCGCCTCTGTACTTC
CASSLEGQGAPLYF
>.|TRBD1|TRBJ1-5|TRBV7-8
TGTGCCAGCAGCATCCGACAGGGGTTAGGGCCCCAGCATTTT
CASSIRQGLGPQHF
>.|.|TRBJ2-7|TRBV6-6
TGTGCCAGCAGCACAGGGTTATTCGAGCAGTACTTC
CASSTGLFEQYF
>.|.|TRBJ1-1|TRBV5-1
TGCGCCAGCAGCTTCGGAATCTACAGGGACACTGAAGCTTTCTTT
CASSFGIYRDTEAFF
>.|TRBD1|TRBJ1-1|TRBV7-9
TGTGCCAGCACCCGACAGGGGACTGAAGCTTTCTTT
CASTRQGTEAFF
>.|TRBD1|TRBJ2-7|TRBV7-2
TGTGCCAGCAGCCGCCCGGGACAGGGTTACGAGCAGTACTTC
CASSRPGQGYEQYF
>.|TRBD1|TRBJ2-5|TRBV9
TGTGCCAGCAGCGTAGCCCCGGCAGGGGGCATGAAGACCCAGTACTTC
CASSVAPAGGMKTQYF
>.|TRBD2|TRBJ2-5|TRBV9
TGTGCCAGCAGCGTAGCTCCGCCAGCGGGAGTAGGGCAAGAGACCCAGTACTTC
CASSVAPPAGVGQETQYF
>.|.|TRBJ2-3|TRBV2
TGTGCCAGCAGTGAAGGTCCAGGGGCCCCCGAGGATACGCAGTATTTT
CASSEGPGAPEDTQYF
>.|TRBD2|TRBJ2-5|TRBV7-2
TGTGCCAGCAGCTTCACCGGGACTGGGACTAGCGGGGGACCGAAAGGCCAGTACTTC
CASSFTGTGTSGGPKGQYF
>.|.|TRBJ2-3|TRBV6-5
TGTGCCAGCAGTTCCGACTTCACAGATACGCAGTATTTT
CASSSDFTDTQYF
>.|TRBD2|TRBJ2-2|TRBV5-6
TGTGCCAGCACCCCTTGGGGACTACGAAACACCGGGGAGCTGTTTTTT
CASTPWGLRNTGELFF
>.|.|TRBJ1-6|TRBV27
TGTGCCAGCAGTACCGGTAATTCACCCCTCCACTTT
CASSTGNSPLHF
>.|TRBD2|TRBJ2-3|TRBV5-1
TGCGCCAGCAGCTTGGCCCGGGGGGTCACTTCTAGCACAGATACGCAGTATTTT
CASSLARGVTSSTDTQYF
>.|.|TRBJ2-7|TRBV10-3
TGTGCCATCAGTGAGGGTCCTGCCTCCTACGAGCAGTACTTC
CAISEGPASYEQYF
>.|.|TRBJ2-3|TRBV6-5
TGTGCCAGCAGTTACTCACCGTTTGCAGATACGCAGTATTTT
CASSYSPFADTQYF
>.|.|TRBJ1-2|TRBV28
TGTGCCAGCAGTTTAAAGGGATATGGCTACACCTTC
CASSLKGYGYTF
>.|.|TRBJ1-2|TRBV4-1
TGCGCCAGCAGCTCCTCCCGGGTCGTCTATGGCTACACCTTC
CASSSSRVVYGYTF
>.|.|TRBJ2-2|TRBV19
TGTGCCAGTAGTACAAAGAATCTAATCTCGAACACCGGGGAGCTGTTTTTT
CASSTKNLISNTGELFF
>.|.|TRBJ2-1|TRBV19
TGTGCCAGTAGCCCCGGCGGAGGGGGATCCTACAATGAGCAGTTCTTC
CASSPGGGGSYNEQFF
>.|TRBD2|TRBJ2-2|TRBV5-1
TGCGCCAGCAGCTTCGGGGGGGCCGGGTCGTACACCGGGGAGCTGTTTTTT
CASSFGGAGSYTGELFF
>.|TRBD1|TRBJ1-1|TRBV13
TGTGCCAGCAGCTATACAGGAACAGGGGGAAACACTGAAGCTTTCTTT
CASSYTGTGGNTEAFF
>.|.|TRBJ2-7|TRBV5-4
TGTGCCAGCAGTCCAGGGAGGTCCTACGAGCAGTACTTC
CASSPGRSYEQYF
>.|TRBD2|TRBJ2-5|TRBV19
TGTGCCAGTAGTAAGGGACTAGCGGGGGTTCAAGAGACCCAGTACTTC
CASSKGLAGVQETQYF
>once|.|TRBJ2-7|TRBV28
TGTGCCAGCAGTTCCACGCAGGGGTACGAGCAGTACTTC
CASSSTQGYEQYF
>.|TRBD2|TRBJ2-5|TRBV2
TGTGCCAGCAGTGGGGACTCAAGCGGGAGGGAGACCCAGTACTTC
CASSGDSSGRETQYF
>.|.|TRBJ1-5|TRBV28
TGTGCCAGCATTTCACGGAGGGAGAGGAATCAGCCCCAGCATTTT
CASISRRERNQPQHF
>.|TRBD2|TRBJ2-3|TRBV4-2
TGTGCCAGCAGCCTTAGAGCGGGAGTAGATACGCAGTATTTT
CASSLRAGVDTQYF